This TCR beta chain was found in a study of blood T cell repertoires in COVID-19. The age range of participants was 18 to 89 years, with residence in some 25 US areas. Cohorts were determined from participant-reported clinical history. Two negative PCRs, clearance, or symptom resolution characterized the recovered Cohort 3 donors. Germline lookup yields CDR1 SEHNR and CDR2 FQNEAQ (reference sequence). The CDR3 runs 13 residues. The protocol was immunoSEQ multiplex PCR, while the TCRdb copy is restricted to in-frame clones and leaves out a portion. The sample carries 250,000 to 300,000 clones, nearly 90% recorded once. With regard to this clone: One junction end does not reproduce the germline sequence, and a read error may be involved.

The specimen was PBMCs or T cells enriched from blood (not recorded which). The V and J genes are TRBV7-9 and TRBJ2-7, with TRBD2 identical over 7 bases. The sequence came from a woman under 40 who had recovered from COVID-19. The CDR3 region has the DNA TGTGCCAGCAGCTTATTAGCGGGCAGCGTCGTCGATTTC. Its protein is CASSLLAGSVVDF.